This entry is about one TCR beta chain. Germline V gene sequence: CDR1 MNHEY, CDR2 SVGEGT. The CDR3 consists of 13 residues. V was pared by 1 base and J by 8 bases, with 2 bases of the junction left unmatched. The sample comes from a study of blood T cell repertoires in COVID-19. Looking at the study overall: Both acute and convalescent COVID-19 samples were obtained from the United States, Italy and Spain.

The study assigned cohorts using participant-reported clinical history. Two negative PCRs, clearance, or symptom resolution were required of recovered Cohort 3 donors. In the study's own analysis: The assay estimated nucleated cells by amplifying reference gene primers. Using immunoSEQ multiplex PCR, the repertoire was profiled, and TCRdb retains in-frame clones only, with some absent. For V, J and clone size, that table is used; D and trimming come from the DNA. The table shows some 330,000 clones, with roughly four fifths occurring only once. The clonotype originates from a woman aged 45-60 years who had recovered from COVID-19. The chain carries TRBV6-2 or TRBV6-3 and TRBJ2-1; 7 bases fit TRBD1. The sample taken for sequencing was PBMCs or T cells enriched from blood (not recorded which). This chain's CDR3 is CASSYFDRDEQFF. The CDR3 coding sequence is TGTGCCAGCAGTTACTTCGACAGGGATGAGCAGTTCTTC.